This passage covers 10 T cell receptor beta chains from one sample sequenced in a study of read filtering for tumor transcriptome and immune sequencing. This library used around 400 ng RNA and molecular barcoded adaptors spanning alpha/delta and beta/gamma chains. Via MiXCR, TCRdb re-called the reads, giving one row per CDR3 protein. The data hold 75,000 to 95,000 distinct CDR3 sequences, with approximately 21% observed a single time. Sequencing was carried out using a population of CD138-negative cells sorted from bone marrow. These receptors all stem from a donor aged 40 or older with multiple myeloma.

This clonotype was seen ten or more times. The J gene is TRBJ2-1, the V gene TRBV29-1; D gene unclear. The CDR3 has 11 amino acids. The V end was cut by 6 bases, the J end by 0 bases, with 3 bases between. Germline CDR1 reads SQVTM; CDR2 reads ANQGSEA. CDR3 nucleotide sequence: TGCAGCGTCACCTCCTACAATGAGCAGTTCTTC. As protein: CSVTSYNEQFF.

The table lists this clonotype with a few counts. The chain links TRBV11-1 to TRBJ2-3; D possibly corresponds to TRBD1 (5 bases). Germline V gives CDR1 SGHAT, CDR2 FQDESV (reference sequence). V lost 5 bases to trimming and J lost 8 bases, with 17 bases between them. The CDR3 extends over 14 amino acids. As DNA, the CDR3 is TGTGCCAGCAGCGAGAGACCTAGACAGAGTACGCAGTATTTT. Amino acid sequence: CASSERPRQSTQYF.

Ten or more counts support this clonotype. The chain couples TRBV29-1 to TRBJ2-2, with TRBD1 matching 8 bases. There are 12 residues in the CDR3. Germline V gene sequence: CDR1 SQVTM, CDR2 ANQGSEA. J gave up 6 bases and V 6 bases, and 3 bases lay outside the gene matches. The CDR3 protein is CSVWTGPGELFF. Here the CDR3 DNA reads TGCAGCGTATGGACAGGGCCCGGGGAGCTGTTTTTT.

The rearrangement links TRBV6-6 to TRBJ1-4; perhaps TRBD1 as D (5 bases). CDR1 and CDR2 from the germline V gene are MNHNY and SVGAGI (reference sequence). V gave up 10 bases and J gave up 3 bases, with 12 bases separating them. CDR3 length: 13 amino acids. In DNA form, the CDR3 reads TGTGCCACCGAACAGGCTGCTAATGAAAAACTGTTTTTT. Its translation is CATEQAANEKLFF.

The CDR3 here is CASSLGWENTEAFF. The CDR3 coding sequence is TGCGCCAGCAGCTTGGGATGGGAGAACACTGAAGCTTTCTTT. This chain uses TRBV5-1 with TRBJ1-1, with D unresolved. Germline V lookup: CDR1 SGHRS, CDR2 YFSETQ. This CDR3 contains 14 residues. The V end was cut by 0 bases, the J end by 1 base, with 7 bases between.

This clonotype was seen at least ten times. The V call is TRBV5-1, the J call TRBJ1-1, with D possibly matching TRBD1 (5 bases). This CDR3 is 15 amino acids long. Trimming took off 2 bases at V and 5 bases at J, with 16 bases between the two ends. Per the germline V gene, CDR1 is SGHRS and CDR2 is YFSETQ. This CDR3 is CASSFQTEMGTEAFF. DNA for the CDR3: TGCGCCAGCAGCTTCCAGACAGAAATGGGGACTGAAGCTTTCTTT.

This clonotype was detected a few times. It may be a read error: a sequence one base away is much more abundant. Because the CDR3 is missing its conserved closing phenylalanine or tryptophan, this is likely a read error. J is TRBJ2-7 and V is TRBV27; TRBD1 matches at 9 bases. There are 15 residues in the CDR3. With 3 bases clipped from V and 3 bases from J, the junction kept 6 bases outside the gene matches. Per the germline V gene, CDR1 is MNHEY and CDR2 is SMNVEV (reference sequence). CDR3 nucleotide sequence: TGTGCCAGCAGTTTTCACGGGACAGGGAACTACGAGCAGTACCTC. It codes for CASSFHGTGNYEQYL.

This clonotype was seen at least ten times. The CDR3 sequence is CASSPSGTNEQFF. In DNA form, the CDR3 reads TGCGCCAGCAGCCCGTCGGGCACCAATGAGCAGTTCTTC. The chain couples TRBV5-1 to TRBJ2-1, with D uncertain. This CDR3 is 13 amino acids long. Per the germline V gene, CDR1 is SGHRS and CDR2 is YFSETQ. Trimming cost V 4 bases and J 6 bases, with 11 bases left between them.

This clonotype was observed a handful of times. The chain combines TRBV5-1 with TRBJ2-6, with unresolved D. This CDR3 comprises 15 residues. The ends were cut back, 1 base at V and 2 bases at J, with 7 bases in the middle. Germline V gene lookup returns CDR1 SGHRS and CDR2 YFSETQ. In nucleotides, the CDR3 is TGCGCCAGCAGCTTGATTAAGGCTGGGGCCAACGTCCTGACTTTC. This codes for CASSLIKAGANVLTF.

CDR3 nucleotide sequence: TGTGCCAGCAGCCCCAAGAGCCTTTCTGGGGAGCAGTTCTTC. This sequence encodes CASSPKSLSGEQFF. The V gene is TRBV6-6, the J gene TRBJ2-1; D uncertain. This CDR3 is 14 amino acids long. Trimming took off 6 bases at V and 10 bases at J, with 19 bases between the two ends. The germline V gene encodes CDR1 MNHNY and CDR2 SVGAGI (reference sequence).